The text below deals with one TCR beta chain. As yet, its antigen is unknown. The CDR3 runs 18 residues. Germline V lookup: CDR1 SGHVS, CDR2 FNYEAQ. The J segment lost 4 bases and the V segment lost 5 bases, leaving 16 bases of the junction unmatched. This sample is part of a study of cytomegalovirus exposure and HLA in healthy donors. General study findings and limits: Rare TCR sequences dominated, though some public TCRs recurred in many donors. Analysis was performed later, and it showed HLA-associated TCR beta chains to be more clonally expanded than equally common others. Analyzed later, most CMV-associated TCR beta chains appeared HLA-restricted.

Both 60 Vbeta primers and 13 Jbeta primers went into the PCR. Per the authors' pipeline: Later, roughly 86 million unique TCR beta chains were counted in an analysis, and roughly 10 million of them were shared. This table comes from immunoSEQ multiplex PCR, and its TCRdb copy is limited to in-frame clones, with some not included. That table furnishes V, J and clone size, whereas the DNA furnished D and trimming. The sample has about 170,000 clones; about 79% are singletons. What was sequenced was PBMCs. The chain couples TRBV7-6 to TRBJ2-5, with 10 bases lining up with TRBD2. The receptor's source is a female donor in good health and CMV-seronegative. The CDR3 reads CASSRRSAGGPGSETQYF. The CDR3 DNA is TGTGCCAGCAGCCGGCGATCAGCGGGAGGGCCCGGCTCAGAGACCCAGTACTTC.